This T cell receptor (beta chain) was profiled in a study of identical twins (dated by TCRdb to 2016 to 2018). Concerning the study at large: TCR alpha and beta repertoires from monozygotic twins, unrelated adults of various ages and cord blood were deep-sequenced to test whether fetal clonotypes persist. To rule out contamination, replicate twin experiments were performed at different times with different library preparation protocols.

From the cysteine through the phenylalanine, the CDR3 covers 13 amino acids. Left in the record is the CDR3 DNA by itself, 39 bases read in frame from the first base. V and J lose 1 base and 4 bases, and a span of 4 bases separates them. For CDR1 and CDR2, the germline V gene lists KGHDR and SFDVKD. Paper-wide results and their limitations: Invariant T cells such as MAIT and iNKT could partly confound zero-insertion analyses, although diverse VJ usage argued against such confounding for most clonotypes. Recombination models systematically underestimated out-of-frame TCR alpha sharing in monozygotic twins but agreed with sharing between unrelated individuals. A weaker excess of twin sharing was found in beta out-of-frame sequences because the signal-to-noise ratio was lowered by fewer shared sequences. Because the same donors could not be followed over many years, conclusions were based on cross-sectional statistical analysis. Abundant cord blood beta clonotypes had fewer insertions, young adult naive repertoires showed a similar but weaker trend, and memory repertoires showed no such trend. Out-of-frame TCR alpha sequences shared between twins showed an excess of low generation-probability sequences compared with coincidental sharing between unrelated individuals.

The library was built by means of 5' RACE. The sequencer listed for this sample is Illumina HiSeq 2000. Template switching introduced a universal primer binding site; the final cDNA contained a unique molecular identifier, enabling accurate counting of TCR cDNA molecules. Specific primers in the conserved constant-segment region were used to synthesize first-strand cDNA for the TCR alpha and beta chains. To control for contamination, every cDNA library was double barcoded, receiving both a SMART-Mk sample barcode and Illumina barcodes. TruSeq adapter sequences, together with Illumina sample barcodes, were added in two successive PCR steps. Sequencing of the TCR alpha and beta cDNA libraries was done on the Illumina HiSeq platform using custom primers. In the authors' own workflow: Unique molecular identifiers were extracted from raw reads with MiGEC, and CDR3 positions were determined with MiXCR. For each individual, recombination models were inferred using an EM algorithm with the repgenHMM and IGoR tools. The tcR package in R was used for shared clonotype analysis, with sharing normalized by the product of cloneset sizes. Out-of-frame nonproductive sequences were analyzed to study raw recombination free of thymic and clonal selection effects. TCRdb cleaned the public reads at Q25 with fastp, built clones with MiXCR and kept in-frame beta chains. Each CDR3 protein appears once, grouped with its most common genes and DNA. What appears here as the V and J calls and clone size reflects TCRdb's work, not the paper's. The sample table lists around 300,000 distinct CDR3 sequences, about 8% of them with a count of one. 2% to 2.5% of the sample goes to the ten largest clones.

Many counts were recorded for this clonotype. Its specific antigen is unknown. Per-base qualities were not stored, and no clone one base away is much larger. Every donor in the study was a healthy Caucasian. Three pairs of female monozygotic twins, all aged roughly 18 to 30 years, made up the twin cohort. Miltenyi CD45RO+ enrichment and human naive T-cell isolation kits were used to isolate memory (CD45RO+) and naive T cells from PBMC. The same sample was also studied in work on yellow fever vaccine responses in identical twins. As that second paper reports: According to the authors, in identical twins the way T cells responded to vaccination appeared partly convergent and partly personalized. Focusing on identical twins, the study followed the T cell clones that responded to the vaccine, and did so with precision.

In this chain, TRBV24-1 is recombined with TRBJ1-5; the D gene is unclear. The TCR was taken from a woman aged 18-35 years in good health. What was sequenced was memory (CD45RO+) T cells sorted from blood. In the paper's terms, the cell subset or site label means: CD45RO+ enriched T cells. The CDR3 loop reads CATSDFGNQPQHF. The nucleotide sequence reads TGTGCCACCAGTGATTTCGGTAATCAGCCCCAGCATTTT.